This T cell receptor (beta chain) appears in the sequencing data of a study of cytomegalovirus exposure and HLA in healthy donors. The PCR employed 60 Vbeta primers together with 13 Jbeta primers. The table came from immunoSEQ multiplex PCR; TCRdb's copy has only in-frame clones and leaves some out. The sample holds tens of thousands of clones, 6% to 9% seen once. In germline, CDR1 is LNHDA, CDR2 SQIVND (reference sequence). V lost 8 bases to trimming and J lost 0 bases, with 10 bases between them. This CDR3 has 13 amino acids. A few counts support this clone. The sample was PBMCs. The receptor was isolated from a man aged 45-60 years in good health and CMV-seronegative. J is TRBJ2-5 and V is TRBV19; D is possibly TRBD2 (6 bases). CDR3 DNA: TGTGCCAGTGGGGGGTTTAACCAAGAGACCCAGTACTTC. It translates to CASGGFNQETQYF.